The next 16 T cell receptor beta chains were all read from a single sample in a study of blood T cell repertoires in COVID-19. The data were produced by immunoSEQ multiplex PCR, yet TCRdb's version contains in-frame clones alone and is incomplete. The sample holds over 20,000 clones, 80% to 85% seen once. Source material: peripheral blood. Receptor source: a man aged 65 to 79 with acute or convalescent COVID-19.

This clone was detected a few times. The rearrangement joins TRBV3-1 (or the pseudogene TRBV3-2) to TRBJ2-1; possible D gene TRBD2, 5 bases. The germline V gene has CDR1 LGHDT and CDR2 YNNKEL (reference sequence). The CDR3 length is 17 residues. V was pared by 0 bases and J by 2 bases, with 14 bases between. The CDR3 sequence: CASSQDPRPGAYNEQFF. The CDR3 DNA reads as TGTGCCAGCAGCCAAGATCCGCGTCCCGGGGCCTACAATGAGCAGTTCTTC.

V usage is TRBV10-3 and J usage is TRBJ2-5; D perhaps matches TRBD1 (6 bases). The germline V gene encodes CDR1 ENHRY and CDR2 SYGVKD. V lost 0 bases, J lost 3 bases, and 11 bases lay in between. The CDR3 totals 15 residues. The chain's CDR3 is CAISESHRDEETQYF. The CDR3 bases are TGTGCCATCAGTGAGTCTCACAGGGATGAAGAGACCCAGTACTTC.

The gene calls are TRBV29-1 and TRBJ2-5, with TRBD2 matching over 10 bases. This CDR3 has 18 amino acids. Germline trimming cut 0 bases from V and 5 bases from J; bases unmatched to any gene: 15. CDR1 is SQVTM, CDR2 ANQGSEA, per germline. The CDR3 reads CSVEDLHLAGEGEETQYF. The CDR3 bases are TGCAGCGTTGAAGATCTTCACCTAGCGGGAGAAGGAGAGGAGACCCAGTACTTC.

The sample holds one count of this clone. The CDR3 region has the DNA TGTGCCAGCAGCGTTAGCGCAGGGGGAGGTGAGCAGTTCTTC. Translation gives CASSVSAGGGEQFF. The chain carries TRBV7-2 and TRBJ2-1; perhaps TRBD1 as D (7 bases). This CDR3 comprises 14 residues. Germline values: CDR1 SGHTA, CDR2 FQGNSA. Trimming took 5 bases from V and 9 from J, leaving 17 bases between them.

This chain joins TRBV5-1 and TRBJ2-5, with D unclear. The CDR3 is 15 residues long. Germline values: CDR1 SGHRS, CDR2 YFSETQ. V shed 1 base and J shed 0 bases, with 10 bases lying between them. This CDR3 is CASSLNHPDQETQYF. DNA for the CDR3: TGCGCCAGCAGCTTGAACCACCCGGACCAAGAGACCCAGTACTTC.

V usage is TRBV2 and J usage is TRBJ2-5; D is ambiguous. This CDR3 contains 11 residues. V shed 2 bases and J shed 5 bases, with 3 bases lying between them. Germline-derived CDR1 and CDR2 are SNHLY and FYNNEI. DNA of the CDR3: TGTGCCAGCAGTGAACAGGAGACCCAGTACTTC. Translated, it gives CASSEQETQYF.

The chain uses TRBV10-3 and TRBJ1-5, with 7 bases lining up with TRBD1. V lost 10 bases to trimming and J lost 8 bases; unmatched junction nucleotides: 14. Germline CDR1 is ENHRY and CDR2 is SYGVKD. This CDR3 region has 14 residues. CDR3 protein: CATRGTGVEEPQHF. The CDR3 nucleotides are TGTGCCACCAGGGGTACAGGGGTGGAAGAGCCCCAGCATTTT.

The chain links TRBV3-1 (or the pseudogene TRBV3-2) to TRBJ1-1; weak D call: TRBD1 (6 bases). This CDR3 is 11 amino acids long. Trimming stripped 7 bases from V and 5 bases from J, with 8 bases between. Germline V gene sequence: CDR1 LGHDT, CDR2 YNNKEL (reference sequence). CDR3 sequence: CASKGETEAFF. The CDR3, as DNA: TGTGCCAGCAAGGGGGAGACTGAAGCTTTCTTT.

V usage is TRBV7-9 and J usage is TRBJ2-1; 11 bases align to TRBD2. This CDR3 has 15 residues. Per the germline V gene, CDR1 is SEHNR and CDR2 is FQNEAQ (reference sequence). The V segment lost 2 bases and the J segment 4 bases; nucleotides outside the gene matches: 1. CDR3 bases: TGTGCCAGCAGCTTAATAGCGGGAGGGTACAATGAGCAGTTCTTC. It codes for CASSLIAGGYNEQFF.

The V and J genes are TRBV5-6 and TRBJ1-4; D perhaps matches TRBD1 (5 bases). CDR1 and CDR2 from the germline V gene are SGHDT and YYEEEE. This CDR3 has 15 amino acids. V was shortened by 4 bases and J by 8 bases, with 18 bases between the two germline ends. CDR3 in amino acids: CASSGGDGLLEKLFF. The CDR3 nucleotides are TGTGCCAGCAGCGGGGGGGACGGGCTACTCGAAAAACTGTTTTTT.

The chain joins TRBV2 to TRBJ2-7; 10 bases match TRBD2. The CDR3 is 15 residues long. Per germline, CDR1 SNHLY and CDR2 FYNNEI. V was clipped by 4 bases and J by 0 bases; unmatched bases: 3. The CDR3 protein is CASSGGLASSYEQYF. The CDR3 DNA is TGTGCCAGCAGTGGGGGACTAGCGAGCTCCTACGAGCAGTACTTC.

This clone was observed a handful of times. The rearrangement links TRBV5-1 to TRBJ1-1; 8 bases are shared with TRBD1. Germline V gene sequence: CDR1 SGHRS, CDR2 YFSETQ. The CDR3 is 14 amino acids. The J segment lost 0 bases and the V segment lost 4 bases, leaving 2 bases of the junction unmatched. The CDR3: CASSQTGVNTEAFF. CDR3 bases: TGCGCCAGCAGCCAGACAGGGGTGAACACTGAAGCTTTCTTT.

The rearrangement joins TRBV19 to TRBJ1-2; D is undetermined. Trimming took 5 bases from V and 5 from J, leaving 18 bases between them. Germline V gene lookup returns CDR1 LNHDA and CDR2 SQIVND (reference sequence). The CDR3 spans 15 residues. The CDR3 loop is CASSQRATENYGYTF. The CDR3 nucleotides read TGTGCCAGTAGTCAAAGAGCGACGGAAAATTATGGCTACACCTTC.

J is TRBJ2-3 and V is TRBV3-1 (or the pseudogene TRBV3-2), with D possibly TRBD1 on 6 matching bases. Germline V lookup: CDR1 LGHDT, CDR2 YNNKEL (reference sequence). CDR3 length: 14 amino acids. Trimming removed 2 bases at V and 9 bases at J, with 15 bases between. In DNA form, the CDR3 reads TGTGCCAGCAGCCAAATTCCCCAAGGGGGAACGCAGTATTTT. It specifies CASSQIPQGGTQYF.

The chain uses TRBV9 and TRBJ2-1, with 8 nucleotides matching TRBD1. Germline-derived CDR1 and CDR2 are SGDLS and YYNGEE. This CDR3 spans 13 amino acids. V dropped 4 bases and J dropped 7; count of bases not matched to a gene: 4. CDR3 DNA: TGTGCCAGCAGCTTCGGACAGGGTAATGAGCAGTTCTTC. Translating gives CASSFGQGNEQFF. Combining the CDR3 with reference TRBV9 and TRBJ2-1 gives the whole variable domain DSGVTQTPKHLITATGQRVTLRCSPRSGDLSVYWYQQSLDQGLQFLIQYYNGEERAKGNILERFSAQQFPDLHSELNLSSLELGDSALYFCASSFGQGNEQFFGPGTRLTVL.

This chain uses TRBV5-1 with TRBJ2-7, with TRBD2 matching over 8 bases. In germline, CDR1 is SGHRS, CDR2 YFSETQ. Trimming took 5 bases from V and 4 from J; bases not matched to a gene: 17. This CDR3 has 17 amino acids. The CDR3 reads CASRAGGFQEAGYEQYF. CDR3 sequence (DNA): TGCGCCAGCAGGGCGGGGGGTTTCCAGGAGGCTGGGTACGAGCAGTACTTC.